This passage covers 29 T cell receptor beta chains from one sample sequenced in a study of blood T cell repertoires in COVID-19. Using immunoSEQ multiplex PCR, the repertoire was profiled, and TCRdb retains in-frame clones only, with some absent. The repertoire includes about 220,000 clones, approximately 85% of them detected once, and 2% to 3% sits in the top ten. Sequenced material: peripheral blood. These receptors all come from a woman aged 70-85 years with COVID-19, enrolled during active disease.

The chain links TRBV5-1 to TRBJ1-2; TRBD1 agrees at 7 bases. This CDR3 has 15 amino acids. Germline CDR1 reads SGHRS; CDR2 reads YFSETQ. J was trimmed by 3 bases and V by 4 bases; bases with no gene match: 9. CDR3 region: CASSLSRDSDYGYTF. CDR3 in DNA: TGCGCCAGCAGCCTGAGCCGGGACAGTGACTATGGCTACACCTTC.

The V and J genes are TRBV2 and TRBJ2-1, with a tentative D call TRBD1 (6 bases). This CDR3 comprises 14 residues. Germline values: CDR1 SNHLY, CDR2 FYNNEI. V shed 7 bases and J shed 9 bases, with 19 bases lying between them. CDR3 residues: CASKSGQSSPEQFF. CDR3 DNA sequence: TGTGCCAGCAAAAGCGGACAGTCCTCCCCTGAGCAGTTCTTC.

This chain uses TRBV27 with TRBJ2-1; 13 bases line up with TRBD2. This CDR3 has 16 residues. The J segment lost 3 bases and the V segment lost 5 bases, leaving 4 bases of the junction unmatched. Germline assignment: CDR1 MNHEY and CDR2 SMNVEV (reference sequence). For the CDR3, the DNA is TGTGCCAGCAGTATTCGGACTAGCGGGAGCTACAATGAGCAGTTCTTC. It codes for CASSIRTSGSYNEQFF.

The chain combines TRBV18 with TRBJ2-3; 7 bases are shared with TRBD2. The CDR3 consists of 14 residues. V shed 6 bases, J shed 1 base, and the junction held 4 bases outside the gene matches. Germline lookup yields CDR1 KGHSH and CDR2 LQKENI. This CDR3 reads CASSPRGGTDTQYF. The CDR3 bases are TGTGCCAGCTCTCCCCGGGGGGGCACAGATACGCAGTATTTT.

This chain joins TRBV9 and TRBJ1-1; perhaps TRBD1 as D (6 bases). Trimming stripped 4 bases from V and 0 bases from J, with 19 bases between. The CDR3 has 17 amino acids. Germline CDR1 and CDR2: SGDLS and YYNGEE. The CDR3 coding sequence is TGTGCCAGCAGCTCCCGAGTAGGGGGACCGATGAACACTGAAGCTTTCTTT. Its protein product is CASSSRVGGPMNTEAFF. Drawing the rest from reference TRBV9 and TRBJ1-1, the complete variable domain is DSGVTQTPKHLITATGQRVTLRCSPRSGDLSVYWYQQSLDQGLQFLIQYYNGEERAKGNILERFSAQQFPDLHSELNLSSLELGDSALYFCASSSRVGGPMNTEAFFGQGTRLTVV.

Here the CDR3 DNA reads TGTGCCAGCAGCTTAGTGGCAGGGGGCATCACTGAAGCTTTCTTT. Translating it yields CASSLVAGGITEAFF. The J gene is TRBJ1-1, the V gene TRBV7-2; 8 bases are shared with TRBD1. This CDR3 region has 15 residues. V lost 1 base to trimming and J lost 4 bases; unmatched junction nucleotides: 5. The V gene's germline CDR1 is SGHTA and CDR2 FQGNSA.

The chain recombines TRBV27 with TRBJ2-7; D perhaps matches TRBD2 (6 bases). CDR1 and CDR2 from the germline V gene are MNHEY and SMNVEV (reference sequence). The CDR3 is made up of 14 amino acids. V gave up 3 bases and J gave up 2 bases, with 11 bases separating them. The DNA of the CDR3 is TGTGCCAGCAGTTTCGAGGCGGGACCCTACGAGCAGTACTTC. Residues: CASSFEAGPYEQYF.

DNA of the CDR3: TGTGCCAGCAGCCTCTCCCGGGACTTTGGGACCCTCCACTTT. This encodes CASSLSRDFGTLHF. The rearrangement links TRBV7-9 to TRBJ1-6, with a weak D call TRBD1 (5 bases). Germline V gene data show CDR1 as SEHNR and CDR2 as FQNEAQ (reference sequence). The CDR3 consists of 14 residues. Trimming shortened V by 5 bases and J by 14 bases, and 19 bases separated the two germline ends.

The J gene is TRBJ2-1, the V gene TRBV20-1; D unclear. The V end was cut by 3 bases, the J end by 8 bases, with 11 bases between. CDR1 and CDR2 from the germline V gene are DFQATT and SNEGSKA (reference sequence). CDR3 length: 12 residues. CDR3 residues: CSASQASYEQFF. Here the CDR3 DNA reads TGCAGTGCTAGTCAGGCGAGCTATGAGCAGTTCTTC.

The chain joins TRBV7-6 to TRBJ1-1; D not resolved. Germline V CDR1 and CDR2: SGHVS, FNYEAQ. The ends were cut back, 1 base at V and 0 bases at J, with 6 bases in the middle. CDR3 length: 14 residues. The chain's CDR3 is CASSLGHLNTEAFF. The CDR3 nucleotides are TGTGCCAGCAGCTTAGGACACCTGAACACTGAAGCTTTCTTT.

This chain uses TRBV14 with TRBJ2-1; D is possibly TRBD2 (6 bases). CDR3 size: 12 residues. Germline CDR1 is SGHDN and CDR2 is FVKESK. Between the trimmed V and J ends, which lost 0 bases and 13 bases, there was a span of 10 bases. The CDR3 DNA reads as TGTGCCAGCAGCCAAGATTGGGGACTTCAGTTCTTC. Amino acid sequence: CASSQDWGLQFF.

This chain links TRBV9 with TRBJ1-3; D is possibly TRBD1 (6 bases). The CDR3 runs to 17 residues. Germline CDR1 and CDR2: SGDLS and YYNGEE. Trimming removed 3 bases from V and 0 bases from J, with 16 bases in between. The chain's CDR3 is CASSAPGEGNSGNTIYF. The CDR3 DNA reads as TGTGCCAGCAGCGCGCCAGGGGAGGGAAACTCTGGAAACACCATATATTTT.

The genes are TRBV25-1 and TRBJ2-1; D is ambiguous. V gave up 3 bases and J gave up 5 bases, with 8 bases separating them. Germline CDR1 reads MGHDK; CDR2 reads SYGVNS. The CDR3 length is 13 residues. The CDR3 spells CASSDGRNNEQFF. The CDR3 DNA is TGTGCCAGCAGTGATGGTAGAAACAATGAGCAGTTCTTC.

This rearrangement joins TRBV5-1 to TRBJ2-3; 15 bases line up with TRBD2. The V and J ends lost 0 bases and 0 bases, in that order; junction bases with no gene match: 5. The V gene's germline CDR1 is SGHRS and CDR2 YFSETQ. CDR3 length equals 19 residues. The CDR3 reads CASSLAGLAGGLSTDTQYF. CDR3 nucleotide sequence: TGCGCCAGCAGCTTGGCGGGACTAGCGGGGGGCCTCAGCACAGATACGCAGTATTTT.

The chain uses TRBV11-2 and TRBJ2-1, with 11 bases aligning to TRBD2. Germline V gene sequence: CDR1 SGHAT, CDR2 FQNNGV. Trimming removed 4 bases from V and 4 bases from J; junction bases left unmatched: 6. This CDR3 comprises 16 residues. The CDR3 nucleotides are TGTGCCAGCAGCTCCCTAGCGGGGGGTCTTTACAATGAGCAGTTCTTC. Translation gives CASSSLAGGLYNEQFF.

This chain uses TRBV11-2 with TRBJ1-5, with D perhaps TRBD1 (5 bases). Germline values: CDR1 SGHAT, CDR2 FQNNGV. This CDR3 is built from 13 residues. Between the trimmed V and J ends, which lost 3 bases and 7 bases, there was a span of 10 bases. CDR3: CASSLGGYQPQHF. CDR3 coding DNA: TGTGCCAGCAGCTTGGGGGGGTACCAGCCCCAGCATTTT.

CDR3 protein: CASSVAPGADYYNEQFF. The CDR3 DNA reads as TGTGCCAGCAGCGTAGCACCAGGCGCGGACTACTACAATGAGCAGTTCTTC. This chain connects TRBV9 to TRBJ2-1, with a possible D match to TRBD2 (6 bases). Deletions cut 0 bases from V and 3 bases from J, with 16 bases between. This CDR3 is built from 17 residues. Germline V gene lookup returns CDR1 SGDLS and CDR2 YYNGEE.

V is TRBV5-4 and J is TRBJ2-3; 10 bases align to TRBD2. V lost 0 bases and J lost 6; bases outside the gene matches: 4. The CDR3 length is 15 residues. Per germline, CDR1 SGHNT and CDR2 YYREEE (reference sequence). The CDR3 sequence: CASSLVTSGADTQYF. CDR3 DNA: TGTGCCAGCAGCTTGGTAACTAGCGGGGCGGATACGCAGTATTTT.

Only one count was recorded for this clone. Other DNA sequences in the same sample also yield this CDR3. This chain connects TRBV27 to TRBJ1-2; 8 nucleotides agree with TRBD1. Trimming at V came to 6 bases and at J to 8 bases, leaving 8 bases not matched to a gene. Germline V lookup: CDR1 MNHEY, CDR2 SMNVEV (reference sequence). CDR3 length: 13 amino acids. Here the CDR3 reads CASSPGQGGGYTF. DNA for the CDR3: TGTGCCAGCAGCCCAGGACAGGGAGGCGGCTACACCTTC.

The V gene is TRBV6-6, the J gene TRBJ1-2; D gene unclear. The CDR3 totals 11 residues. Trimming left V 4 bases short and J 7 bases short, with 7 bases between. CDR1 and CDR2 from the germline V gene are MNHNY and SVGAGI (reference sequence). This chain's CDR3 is CASSSESGYTF. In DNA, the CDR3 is TGTGCCAGCAGTTCAGAAAGTGGCTACACCTTC.

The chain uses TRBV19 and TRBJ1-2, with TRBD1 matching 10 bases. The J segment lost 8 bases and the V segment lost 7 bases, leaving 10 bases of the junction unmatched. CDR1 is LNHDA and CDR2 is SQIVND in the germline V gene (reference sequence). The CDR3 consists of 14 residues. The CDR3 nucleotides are TGTGCCAGTACCTGGGACAGGGGAATAGGGGGCTACACCTTC. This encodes CASTWDRGIGGYTF.

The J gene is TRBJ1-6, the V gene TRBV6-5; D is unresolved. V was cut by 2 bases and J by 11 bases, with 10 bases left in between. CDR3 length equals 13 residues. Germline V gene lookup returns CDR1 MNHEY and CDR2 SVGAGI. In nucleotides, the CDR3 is TGTGCCAGCAGTTACGGTCGGGGTACACCCCTCCACTTT. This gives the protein CASSYGRGTPLHF.

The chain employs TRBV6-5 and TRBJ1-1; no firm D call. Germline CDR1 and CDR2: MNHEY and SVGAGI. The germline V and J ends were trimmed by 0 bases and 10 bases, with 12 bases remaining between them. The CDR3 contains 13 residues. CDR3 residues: CASSYSRQVLAFF. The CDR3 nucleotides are TGTGCCAGCAGTTACTCGCGTCAGGTACTAGCTTTCTTT.

The CDR3: CASSPGTGLYYGYTF. Here the CDR3 DNA reads TGTGCCAGCTCACCAGGGACAGGGCTTTACTATGGCTACACCTTC. This sequence joins TRBV18 and TRBJ1-2; 9 bases are shared with TRBD1. This CDR3 has 15 residues. Germline V gives CDR1 KGHSH, CDR2 LQKENI. The trim removed 2 bases at V and 3 bases at J, leaving 4 bases unmatched. Based on the CDR3 plus reference TRBV18 and TRBJ1-2, the full variable domain is NAGVMQNPRHLVRRRGQEARLRCSPMKGHSHVYWYRQLPEEGLKFMVYLQKENIIDESGMPKERFSAEFPKEGPSILRIQQVVRGDSAAYFCASSPGTGLYYGYTFGSGTRLTVV.

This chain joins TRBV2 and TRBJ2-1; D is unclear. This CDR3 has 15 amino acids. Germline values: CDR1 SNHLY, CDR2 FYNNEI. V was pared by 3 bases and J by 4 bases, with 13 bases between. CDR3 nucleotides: TGTGCCAGCAGTGATACGGCTAGTTTTTACAATGAGCAGTTCTTC. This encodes CASSDTASFYNEQFF.

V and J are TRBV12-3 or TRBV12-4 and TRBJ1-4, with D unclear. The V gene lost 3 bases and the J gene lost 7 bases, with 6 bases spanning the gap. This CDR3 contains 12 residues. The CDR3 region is CASSFLGEKLFF. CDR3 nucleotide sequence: TGTGCCAGCAGTTTTCTCGGTGAAAAACTGTTTTTT.

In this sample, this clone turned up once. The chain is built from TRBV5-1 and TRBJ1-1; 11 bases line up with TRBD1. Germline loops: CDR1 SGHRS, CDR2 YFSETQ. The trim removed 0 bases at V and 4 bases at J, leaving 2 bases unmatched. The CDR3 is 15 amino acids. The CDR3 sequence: CASSLGDRGVTEAFF. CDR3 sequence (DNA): TGCGCCAGCAGCTTGGGGGACAGGGGGGTCACTGAAGCTTTCTTT. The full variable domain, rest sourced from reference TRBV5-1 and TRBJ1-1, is KAGVTQTPRYLIKTRGQQVTLSCSPISGHRSVSWYQQTPGQGLQFLFEYFSETQRNKGNFPGRFSGRQFSNSRSEMNVSTLELGDSALYLCASSLGDRGVTEAFFGQGTRLTVV.

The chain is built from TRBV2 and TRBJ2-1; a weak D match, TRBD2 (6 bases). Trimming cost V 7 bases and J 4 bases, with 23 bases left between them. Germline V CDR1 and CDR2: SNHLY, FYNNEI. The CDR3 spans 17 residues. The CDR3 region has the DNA TGTGCCAGCAAACAGTGGCGGGACGCCGCCTTATACAATGAGCAGTTCTTC. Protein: CASKQWRDAALYNEQFF. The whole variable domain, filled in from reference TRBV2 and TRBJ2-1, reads EPEVTQTPSHQVTQMGQEVILRCVPISNHLYFYWYRQILGQKVEFLVSFYNNEISEKSEIFDDQFSVERPDGSNFTLKIRSTKLEDSAMYFCASKQWRDAALYNEQFFGPGTRLTVL.

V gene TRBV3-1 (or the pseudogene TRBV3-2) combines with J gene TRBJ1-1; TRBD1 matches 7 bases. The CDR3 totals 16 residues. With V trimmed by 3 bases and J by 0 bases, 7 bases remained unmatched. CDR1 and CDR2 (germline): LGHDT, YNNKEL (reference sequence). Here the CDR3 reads CASSHYGDSMNTEAFF. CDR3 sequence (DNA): TGTGCCAGCAGCCATTATGGGGACAGTATGAACACTGAAGCTTTCTTT.